This T cell receptor beta chain is from a study of blood T cell repertoires in COVID-19. Membership in each cohort depended on participant-reported clinical history. Germline V gene sequence: CDR1 MRHNA, CDR2 SNTAGT. CDR3 length: 15 amino acids. The ends were cut back, 3 bases at V and 2 bases at J, with 12 bases in the middle. Per the original methods: Estimated nucleated cell counts came from reference gene primer amplification. TCRdb's copy holds only in-frame clones and misses some; the assay was immunoSEQ multiplex PCR. The V and J calls and the clone size are those of that table, but D and trimming were determined from the DNA. The repertoire has under 200,000 clones, approximately 81% of them found once; the top ten carry 15% to 20%.

This clonotype was obtained from a man in his sixties who had recovered from COVID-19. The rearrangement joins TRBV6-4 to TRBJ2-3; unclear D gene. Sequences were obtained from PBMCs or T cells enriched from blood (not recorded which). The CDR3 region has the DNA TGTGCCAGCAGTGAAGGTGTGGCGGTCACAGATACGCAGTATTTT. It is translated as CASSEGVAVTDTQYF.